This T cell receptor beta chain was captured by sequencing in a study of blood T cell repertoires in COVID-19. In the study's own analysis: Cell counts per sample came from amplifying reference gene primers. TCRdb's table, derived via immunoSEQ multiplex PCR, lists solely in-frame clones and lacks some. V, J and clone size derive from that table, while D and trimming were established from the DNA sequence. The repertoire holds 110,000 to 150,000 clones, with approximately 79% as singletons. The count of this clone is one. CDR1 is SGHRS and CDR2 is YFSETQ in the germline V gene. V was clipped by 6 bases and J by 1 base; unmatched bases: 5. The CDR3 extends over 15 amino acids.

The material sequenced was peripheral blood. The gene calls are TRBV5-1 and TRBJ2-2; 8 nucleotides line up with TRBD1. The TCR originated in a man between 50 and 59 years old with active or convalescent COVID-19. In nucleotides, the CDR3 is TGCGCCAGCATCCTAGGACAGGGGAACACCGGGGAGCTGTTTTTT. It encodes CASILGQGNTGELFF.